A selection of T cell receptor beta chains follows, all from one sample in a study of blood T cell repertoires in COVID-19. The repertoire was sequenced with immunoSEQ multiplex PCR; TCRdb's copy has only in-frame clones and lacks some. The sample consists of 150,000 to 200,000 clones, roughly 80% of them appearing once. The specimen was peripheral blood. All receptors derive from a man between 60 and 75 years old with acute or convalescent COVID-19. Both conserved end residues are part of each CDR3. The order of the fields is D gene, J gene, clone size, V gene, CDR3 protein, CDR3 DNA. The D gene is left open where the match is weak. Clone size is stated in some rows and not others, as once, few, many or a class when expanded.

>.|TRBJ1-6|.|TRBV10-3
CAISGQYNSPLHF
TGTGCCATCAGCGGACAGTATAATTCACCCCTCCACTTT
>.|TRBJ1-1|.|TRBV30
CARGEGPEAFF
TGTGCTCGCGGCGAGGGCCCTGAAGCTTTCTTT
>TRBD1|TRBJ1-3|.|TRBV6-5
CASSYTGQAGNTIYF
TGTGCCAGCAGTTACACGGGACAGGCTGGAAACACCATATATTTT
>.|TRBJ1-1|few|TRBV30
CAWRKQMNTEAFF
TGTGCCTGGAGAAAACAGATGAACACTGAAGCTTTCTTT
>.|TRBJ2-7|.|TRBV21-1
CASSQKCDRILSYEQYF
TGTGCCAGCAGCCAAAAATGTGACAGGATTCTGTCCTACGAGCAGTACTTC
>.|TRBJ1-2|.|TRBV4-3
CASSQTFDRINYGYTF
TGCGCCAGCAGCCAAACTTTTGACAGAATCAACTATGGCTACACCTTC
>.|TRBJ2-4|.|TRBV6-5
CASSYSASRAKNIQYF
TGTGCCAGCAGTTACTCTGCGTCTCGAGCCAAAAACATTCAGTACTTC
>TRBD1|TRBJ1-1|.|TRBV7-8
CASSSGQGAREAFF
TGTGCCAGCAGCAGTGGACAGGGGGCGCGGGAAGCTTTCTTT
>.|TRBJ1-5|few|TRBV7-9
CASSPTFGGGDQPQHF
TGTGCCAGCAGCCCAACCTTCGGGGGAGGGGATCAGCCCCAGCATTTT
>TRBD1|TRBJ2-1|.|TRBV9
CASSVGTGFGPQFF
TGTGCCAGCAGCGTAGGGACAGGTTTTGGCCCGCAGTTCTTC
>.|TRBJ1-2|few|TRBV29-1
CSVEDRGTYGYTF
TGCAGCGTTGAAGACCGGGGGACCTATGGCTACACCTTC
>.|TRBJ2-3|few|TRBV5-6
CASSPGDTQYF
TGTGCCAGCAGCCCCGGAGATACGCAGTATTTT
>TRBD1|TRBJ2-7|.|TRBV5-1
CASRSGTGTYEQYF
TGCGCCAGCAGGTCCGGGACAGGGACCTACGAGCAGTACTTC
>.|TRBJ1-4|.|TRBV5-5
CASSARDTTGGEKLFF
TGTGCCAGCAGCGCAAGGGACACCACAGGCGGTGAAAAACTGTTTTTT
>.|TRBJ1-6|.|TRBV30
CAWSVFGPGLHF
TGTGCCTGGAGTGTATTTGGGCCCGGACTCCACTTT
>TRBD1|TRBJ1-4|.|TRBV19
CASIMGAGGNEKLFF
TGTGCCAGTATCATGGGGGCAGGGGGAAATGAAAAACTGTTTTTT
>TRBD1|TRBJ2-5|.|TRBV7-3
CASSSQTGLSETQYF
TGTGCCAGCAGCTCGCAGACAGGGTTGAGCGAGACCCAGTACTTC
>TRBD1|TRBJ2-7|few|TRBV12-3/TRBV12-4
CASRSGQTYEQYF
TGTGCCAGCAGGTCGGGACAGACCTACGAGCAGTACTTC
>TRBD2|TRBJ2-3|.|TRBV6-1
CASSESSGGRTDTQYF
TGTGCCAGCAGTGAATCCAGCGGGGGTCGCACAGATACGCAGTATTTT
>TRBD1|TRBJ1-4|.|TRBV5-1
CASSNRDRGATNEKLFF
TGCGCCAGCAGCAACCGGGACAGGGGTGCCACTAATGAAAAACTGTTTTTT
>TRBD1|TRBJ1-2|.|TRBV9
CASSAGTGQDGYTF
TGTGCCAGCAGCGCAGGGACAGGGCAGGACGGCTACACCTTC
>TRBD2|TRBJ2-1|.|TRBV2
CASSGVAGGQNEQFF
TGTGCCAGCAGTGGAGTAGCGGGGGGGCAGAATGAGCAGTTCTTC
>TRBD1|TRBJ2-7|.|TRBV6-5
CASSAGQGRYEQYF
TGTGCCAGCAGCGCGGGACAGGGGAGGTACGAGCAGTACTTC
>TRBD2|TRBJ2-3|.|TRBV5-1
CASRSGGASDTQYF
TGCGCCAGCCGTAGCGGGGGGGCCTCAGATACGCAGTATTTT